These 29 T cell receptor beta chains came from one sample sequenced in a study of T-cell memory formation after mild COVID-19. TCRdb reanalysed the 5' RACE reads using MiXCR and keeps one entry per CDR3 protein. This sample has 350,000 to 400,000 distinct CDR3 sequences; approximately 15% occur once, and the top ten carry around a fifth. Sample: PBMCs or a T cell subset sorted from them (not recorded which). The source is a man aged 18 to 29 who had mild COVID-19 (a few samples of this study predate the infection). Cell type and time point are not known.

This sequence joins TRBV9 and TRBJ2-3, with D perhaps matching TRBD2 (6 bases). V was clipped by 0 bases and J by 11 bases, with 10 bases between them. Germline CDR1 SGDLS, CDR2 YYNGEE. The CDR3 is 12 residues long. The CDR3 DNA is TGTGCCAGCAGCGTAGAGACTAGTTTGCAGTATTTT. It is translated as CASSVETSLQYF.

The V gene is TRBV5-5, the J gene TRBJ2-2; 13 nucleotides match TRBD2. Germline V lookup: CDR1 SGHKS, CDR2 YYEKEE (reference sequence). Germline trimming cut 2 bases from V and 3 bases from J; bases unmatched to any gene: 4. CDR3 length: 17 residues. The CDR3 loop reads CASSLGTSGAYTGELFF. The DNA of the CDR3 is TGTGCCAGCAGCTTAGGGACTAGCGGGGCCTACACCGGGGAGCTGTTTTTT.

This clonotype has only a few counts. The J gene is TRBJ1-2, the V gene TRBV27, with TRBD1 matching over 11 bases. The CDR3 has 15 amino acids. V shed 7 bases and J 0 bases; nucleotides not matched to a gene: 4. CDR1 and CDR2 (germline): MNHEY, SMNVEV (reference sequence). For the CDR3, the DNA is TGTGCCAGCAAGGACAGGGGGCGAGCTAACTATGGCTACACCTTC. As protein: CASKDRGRANYGYTF.

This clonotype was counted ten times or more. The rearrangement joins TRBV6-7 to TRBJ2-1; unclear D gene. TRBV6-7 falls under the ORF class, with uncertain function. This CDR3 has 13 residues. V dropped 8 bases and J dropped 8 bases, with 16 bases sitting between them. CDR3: CASHLVVPHEQFF. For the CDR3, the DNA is TGTGCCAGCCATCTAGTAGTTCCTCATGAGCAGTTCTTC.

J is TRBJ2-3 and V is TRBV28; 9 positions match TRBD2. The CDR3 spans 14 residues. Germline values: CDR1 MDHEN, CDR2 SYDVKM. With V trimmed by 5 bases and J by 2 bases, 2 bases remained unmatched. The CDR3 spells CASSRGGATDTQYF. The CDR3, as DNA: TGTGCCAGCAGTCGCGGGGGGGCCACAGATACGCAGTATTTT.

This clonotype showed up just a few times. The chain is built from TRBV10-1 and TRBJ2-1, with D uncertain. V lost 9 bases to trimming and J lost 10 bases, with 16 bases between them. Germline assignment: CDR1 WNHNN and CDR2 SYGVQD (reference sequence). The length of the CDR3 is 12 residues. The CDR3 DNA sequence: TGCGCCAGGGGAAGTAGAAGTCCGGAGCAGTTCTTC. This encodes CARGSRSPEQFF.

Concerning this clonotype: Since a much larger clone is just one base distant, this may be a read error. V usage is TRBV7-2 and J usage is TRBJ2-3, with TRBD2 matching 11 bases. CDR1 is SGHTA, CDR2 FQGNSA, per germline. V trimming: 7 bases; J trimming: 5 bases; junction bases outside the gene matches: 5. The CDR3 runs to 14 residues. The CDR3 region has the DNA TGTGCCAGCATAGCGGGGGGGCCAGGAGATACGCAGTATTTT. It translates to CASIAGGPGDTQYF.

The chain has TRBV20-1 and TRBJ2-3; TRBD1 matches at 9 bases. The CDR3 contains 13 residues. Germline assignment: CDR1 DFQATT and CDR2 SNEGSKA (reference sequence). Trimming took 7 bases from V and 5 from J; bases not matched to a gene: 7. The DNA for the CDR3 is TGCAGTGGTTTACAGGGGGCACAAGATACGCAGTATTTT. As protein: CSGLQGAQDTQYF.

The CDR3 protein is CASSLARAGGYGYTF. CDR3 nucleotides: TGTGCCAGCAGCTTAGCGAGGGCAGGTGGATATGGCTACACCTTC. The V gene is TRBV7-9, the J gene TRBJ1-2; no firm D call. The CDR3 is made up of 15 amino acids. V was shortened by 0 bases and J by 5 bases, with 13 bases between the two germline ends. Germline CDR1 SEHNR, CDR2 FQNEAQ (reference sequence).

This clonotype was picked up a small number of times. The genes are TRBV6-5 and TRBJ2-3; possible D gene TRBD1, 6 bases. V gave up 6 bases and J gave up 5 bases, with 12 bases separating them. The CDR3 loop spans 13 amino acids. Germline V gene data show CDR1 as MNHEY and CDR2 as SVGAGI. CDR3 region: CASRYNRVDTQYF. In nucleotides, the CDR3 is TGTGCCAGCAGATATAACAGGGTAGATACGCAGTATTTT.

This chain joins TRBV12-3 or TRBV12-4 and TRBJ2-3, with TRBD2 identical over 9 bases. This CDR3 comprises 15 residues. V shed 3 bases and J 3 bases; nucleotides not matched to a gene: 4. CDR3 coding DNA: TGTGCCAGCAGTTTTAGTGCGGGGGGGACAGATACGCAGTATTTT. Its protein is CASSFSAGGTDTQYF.

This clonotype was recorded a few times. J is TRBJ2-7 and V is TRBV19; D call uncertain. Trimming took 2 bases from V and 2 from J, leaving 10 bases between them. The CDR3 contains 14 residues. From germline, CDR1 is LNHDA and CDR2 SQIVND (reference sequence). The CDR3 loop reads CASSIRIKPYEQYF. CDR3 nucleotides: TGTGCCAGTAGTATAAGGATTAAACCCTACGAGCAGTACTTC.

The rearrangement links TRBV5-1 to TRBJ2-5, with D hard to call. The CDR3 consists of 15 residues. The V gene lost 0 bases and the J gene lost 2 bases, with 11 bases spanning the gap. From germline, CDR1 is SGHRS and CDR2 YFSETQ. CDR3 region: CASSLVGEFQETQYF. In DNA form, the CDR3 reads TGCGCCAGCAGCTTGGTTGGAGAATTTCAAGAGACCCAGTACTTC.

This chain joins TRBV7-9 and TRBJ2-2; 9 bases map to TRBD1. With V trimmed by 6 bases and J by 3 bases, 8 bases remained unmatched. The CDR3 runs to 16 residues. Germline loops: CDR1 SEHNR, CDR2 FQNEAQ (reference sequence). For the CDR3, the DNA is TGTGCCAGCAGTACCGGGACAGGGACTTACACCGGGGAGCTGTTTTTT. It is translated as CASSTGTGTYTGELFF.

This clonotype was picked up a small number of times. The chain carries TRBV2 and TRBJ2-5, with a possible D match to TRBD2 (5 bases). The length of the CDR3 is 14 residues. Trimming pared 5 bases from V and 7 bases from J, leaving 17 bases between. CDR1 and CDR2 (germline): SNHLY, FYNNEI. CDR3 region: CASSNAARLWTQYF. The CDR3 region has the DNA TGTGCCAGCAGTAATGCGGCTAGACTATGGACCCAGTACTTC. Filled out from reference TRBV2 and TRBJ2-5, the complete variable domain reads EPEVTQTPSHQVTQMGQEVILRCVPISNHLYFYWYRQILGQKVEFLVSFYNNEISEKSEIFDDQFSVERPDGSNFTLKIRSTKLEDSAMYFCASSNAARLWTQYFGPGTRLLVL.

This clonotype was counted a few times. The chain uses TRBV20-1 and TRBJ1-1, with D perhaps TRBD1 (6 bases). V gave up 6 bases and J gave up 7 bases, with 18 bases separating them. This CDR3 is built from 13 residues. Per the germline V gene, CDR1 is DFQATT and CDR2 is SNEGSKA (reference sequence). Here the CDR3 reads CSAESRGSYEAFF. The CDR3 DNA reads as TGCAGTGCCGAATCGAGGGGGTCATATGAAGCTTTCTTT.

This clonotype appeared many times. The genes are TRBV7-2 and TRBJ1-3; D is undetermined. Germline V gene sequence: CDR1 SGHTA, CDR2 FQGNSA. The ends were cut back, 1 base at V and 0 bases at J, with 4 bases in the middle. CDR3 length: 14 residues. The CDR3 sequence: CASSLDRSGNTIYF. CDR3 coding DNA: TGTGCCAGCAGCTTAGACCGCTCTGGAAACACCATATATTTT.

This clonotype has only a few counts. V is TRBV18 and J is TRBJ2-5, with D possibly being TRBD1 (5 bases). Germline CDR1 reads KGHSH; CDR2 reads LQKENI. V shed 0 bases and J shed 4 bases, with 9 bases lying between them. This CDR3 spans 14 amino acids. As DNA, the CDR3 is TGTGCCAGCTCACCACCTTCGACAGCAGAGACCCAGTACTTC. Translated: CASSPPSTAETQYF.

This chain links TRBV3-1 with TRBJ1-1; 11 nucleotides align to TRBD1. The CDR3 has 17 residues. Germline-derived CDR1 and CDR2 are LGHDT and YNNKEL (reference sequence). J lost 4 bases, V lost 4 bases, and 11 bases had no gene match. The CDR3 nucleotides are TGTGCCAGCAGCCTCCGGGACAGGGGGATGGTTGGCACTGAAGCTTTCTTT. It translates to CASSLRDRGMVGTEAFF.

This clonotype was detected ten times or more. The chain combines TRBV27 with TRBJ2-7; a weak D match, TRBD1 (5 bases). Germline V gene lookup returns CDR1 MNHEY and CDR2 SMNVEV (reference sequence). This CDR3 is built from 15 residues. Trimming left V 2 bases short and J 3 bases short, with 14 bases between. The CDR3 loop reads CASSLGPTGYYEQYF. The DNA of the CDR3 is TGTGCCAGCAGTTTAGGACCCACAGGCTACTACGAGCAGTACTTC.

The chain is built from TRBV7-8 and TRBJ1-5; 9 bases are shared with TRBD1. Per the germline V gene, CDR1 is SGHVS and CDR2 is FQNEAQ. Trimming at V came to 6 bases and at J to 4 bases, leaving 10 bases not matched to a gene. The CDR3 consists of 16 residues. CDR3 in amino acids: CASRQNGQGKNQPQHF. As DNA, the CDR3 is TGTGCCAGCAGGCAGAATGGACAGGGGAAGAATCAGCCCCAGCATTTT.

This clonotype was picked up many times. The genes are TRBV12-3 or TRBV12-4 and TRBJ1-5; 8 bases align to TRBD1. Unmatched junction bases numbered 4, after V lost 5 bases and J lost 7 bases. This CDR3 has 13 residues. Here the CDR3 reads CASSPGQEQPQHF. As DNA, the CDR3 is TGTGCCAGCAGTCCGGGACAGGAACAGCCCCAGCATTTT.

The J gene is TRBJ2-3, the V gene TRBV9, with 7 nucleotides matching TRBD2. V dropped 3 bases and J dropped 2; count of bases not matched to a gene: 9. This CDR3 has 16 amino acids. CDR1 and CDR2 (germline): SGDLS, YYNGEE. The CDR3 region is CASSAPGLGATDTQYF. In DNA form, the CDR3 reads TGTGCCAGCAGCGCCCCCGGACTAGGGGCCACAGATACGCAGTATTTT.

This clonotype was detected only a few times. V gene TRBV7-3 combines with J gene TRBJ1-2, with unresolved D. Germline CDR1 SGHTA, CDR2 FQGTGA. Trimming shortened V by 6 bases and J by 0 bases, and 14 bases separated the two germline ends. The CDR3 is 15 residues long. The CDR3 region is CASRKGANANYGYTF. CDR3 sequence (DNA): TGTGCCAGCAGGAAGGGTGCAAACGCTAACTATGGCTACACCTTC.

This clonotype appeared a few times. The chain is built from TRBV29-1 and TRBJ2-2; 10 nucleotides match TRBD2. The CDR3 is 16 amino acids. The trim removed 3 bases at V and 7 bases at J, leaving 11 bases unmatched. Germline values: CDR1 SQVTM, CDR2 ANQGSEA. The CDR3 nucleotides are TGCAGCGTTGAGGCCCCAAGCGGGGGGGCAATCGGGGAGCTGTTTTTT. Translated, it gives CSVEAPSGGAIGELFF.

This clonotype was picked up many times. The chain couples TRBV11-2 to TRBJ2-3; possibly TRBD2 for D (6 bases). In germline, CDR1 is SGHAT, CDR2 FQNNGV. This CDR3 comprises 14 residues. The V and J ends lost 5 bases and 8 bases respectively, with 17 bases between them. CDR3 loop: CASSGSGDLGTQYF. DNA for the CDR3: TGTGCCAGCAGCGGCTCGGGGGACTTGGGTACGCAGTATTTT.

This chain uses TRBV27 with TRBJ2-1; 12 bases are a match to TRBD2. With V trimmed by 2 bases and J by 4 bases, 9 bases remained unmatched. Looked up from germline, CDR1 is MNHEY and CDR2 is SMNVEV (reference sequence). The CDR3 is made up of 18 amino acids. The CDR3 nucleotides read TGTGCCAGCAGTTTACTATCTAGCGGGGGGGCCTCGTACAATGAGCAGTTCTTC. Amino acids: CASSLLSSGGASYNEQFF.

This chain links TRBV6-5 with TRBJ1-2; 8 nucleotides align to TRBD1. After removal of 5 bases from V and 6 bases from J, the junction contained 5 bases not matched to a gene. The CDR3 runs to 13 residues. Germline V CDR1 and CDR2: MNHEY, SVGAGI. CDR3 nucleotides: TGTGCCAGCAGTCCCCAGGGGGCGCATGGCTACACCTTC. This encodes CASSPQGAHGYTF.

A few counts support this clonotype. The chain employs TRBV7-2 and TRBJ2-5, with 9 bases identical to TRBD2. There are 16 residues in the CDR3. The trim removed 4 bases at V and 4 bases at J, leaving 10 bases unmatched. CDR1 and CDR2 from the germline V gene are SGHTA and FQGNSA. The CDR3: CASSSTSGGIRETQYF. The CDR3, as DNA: TGTGCCAGCAGCTCAACCAGCGGGGGGATTCGAGAGACCCAGTACTTC.